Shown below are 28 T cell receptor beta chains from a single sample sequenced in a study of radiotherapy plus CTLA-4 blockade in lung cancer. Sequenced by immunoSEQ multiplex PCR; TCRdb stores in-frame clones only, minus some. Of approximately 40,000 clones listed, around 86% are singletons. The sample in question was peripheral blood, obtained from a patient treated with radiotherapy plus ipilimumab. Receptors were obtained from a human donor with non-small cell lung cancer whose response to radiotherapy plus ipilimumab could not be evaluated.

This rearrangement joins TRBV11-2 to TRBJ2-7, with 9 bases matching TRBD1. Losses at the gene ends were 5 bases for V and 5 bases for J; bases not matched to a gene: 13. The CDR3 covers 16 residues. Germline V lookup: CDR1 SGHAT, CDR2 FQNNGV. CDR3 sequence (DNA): TGTGCCAGCAGCGCACAGACTCCGGGACAGGGCCACGAGCAGTACTTC. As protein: CASSAQTPGQGHEQYF.

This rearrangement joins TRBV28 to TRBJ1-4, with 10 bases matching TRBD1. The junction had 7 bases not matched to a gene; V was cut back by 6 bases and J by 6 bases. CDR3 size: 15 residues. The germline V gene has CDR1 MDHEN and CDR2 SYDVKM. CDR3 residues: CASRSWTGGDEKLFF. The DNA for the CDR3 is TGTGCCAGCAGGAGCTGGACAGGGGGGGATGAAAAACTGTTTTTT.

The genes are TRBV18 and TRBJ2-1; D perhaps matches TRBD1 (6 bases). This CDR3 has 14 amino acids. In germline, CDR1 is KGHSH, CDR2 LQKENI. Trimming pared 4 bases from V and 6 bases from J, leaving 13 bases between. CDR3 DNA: TGTGCCAGCTCACGACAGGCAGTGGGCAATGAGCAGTTCTTC. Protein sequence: CASSRQAVGNEQFF.

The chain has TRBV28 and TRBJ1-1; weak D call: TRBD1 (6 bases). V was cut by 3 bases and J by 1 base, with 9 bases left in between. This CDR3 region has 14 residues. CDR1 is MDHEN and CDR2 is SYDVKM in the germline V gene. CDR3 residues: CASSLRGGNTEAFF. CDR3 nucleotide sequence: TGTGCCAGCAGTTTGAGGGGGGGGAACACTGAAGCTTTCTTT. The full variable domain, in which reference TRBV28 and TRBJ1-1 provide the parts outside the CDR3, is DVKVTQSSRYLVKRTGEKVFLECVQDMDHENMFWYRQDPGLGLRLIYFSYDVKMKEKGDIPEGYSVSREKKERFSLILESASTNQTSMYLCASSLRGGNTEAFFGQGTRLTVV.

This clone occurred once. CDR3 sequence (DNA): TGTGCCAGCAGCTTAAATGAAGGGCTCCTTCTCCCGACAGGGATGATAGATACGCAGTATTTT. Amino acid sequence: CASSLNEGLLLPTGMIDTQYF. The V and J genes are TRBV7-3 and TRBJ2-3; TRBD1 aligns across 7 bases. This CDR3 is built from 21 residues. The germline V gene has CDR1 SGHTA and CDR2 FQGTGA. V was clipped by 1 base and J by 5 bases; unmatched bases: 24.

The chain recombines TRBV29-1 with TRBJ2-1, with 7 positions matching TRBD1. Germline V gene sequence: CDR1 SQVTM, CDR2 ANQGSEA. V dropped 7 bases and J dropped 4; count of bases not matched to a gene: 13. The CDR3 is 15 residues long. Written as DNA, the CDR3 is TGCAGCGCCAGGTCGACAGGGTTCAGGTACAATGAGCAGTTCTTC. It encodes CSARSTGFRYNEQFF.

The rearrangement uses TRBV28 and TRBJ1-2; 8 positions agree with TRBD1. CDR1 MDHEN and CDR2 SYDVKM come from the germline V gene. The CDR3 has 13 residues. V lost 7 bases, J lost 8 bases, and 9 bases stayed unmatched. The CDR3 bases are TGTGCCAGCAACTCAGGGGGCGTCAAGGGCTACACCTTC. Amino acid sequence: CASNSGGVKGYTF.

CDR3 region: CASSLALDREATQETQYF. Here the CDR3 DNA reads TGTGCCAGCAGCTTGGCCTTGGACAGGGAGGCAACCCAAGAGACCCAGTACTTC. The chain combines TRBV5-6 with TRBJ2-5, with 8 bases identical to TRBD1. This CDR3 contains 18 residues. Germline V lookup: CDR1 SGHDT, CDR2 YYEEEE. Losses at the gene ends were 0 bases for V and 1 base for J; bases not matched to a gene: 11. Looking up the rest from reference TRBV5-6 and TRBJ2-5 gives the full variable domain: DAGVTQSPTHLIKTRGQQVTLRCSPKSGHDTVSWYQQALGQGPQFIFQYYEEEERQRGNFPDRFSGHQFPNYSSELNVNALLLGDSALYLCASSLALDREATQETQYFGPGTRLLVL.

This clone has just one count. The CDR3 DNA reads as TGTGCCAGCAGTTCCCGGGACAGGGCCTTCAACTATGGCTACACCTTC. Protein sequence: CASSSRDRAFNYGYTF. The chain is built from TRBV28 and TRBJ1-2; the match to TRBD1 covers 9 bases. Germline assignment: CDR1 MDHEN and CDR2 SYDVKM. J was trimmed by 2 bases and V by 4 bases; bases with no gene match: 8. This CDR3 has 16 amino acids.

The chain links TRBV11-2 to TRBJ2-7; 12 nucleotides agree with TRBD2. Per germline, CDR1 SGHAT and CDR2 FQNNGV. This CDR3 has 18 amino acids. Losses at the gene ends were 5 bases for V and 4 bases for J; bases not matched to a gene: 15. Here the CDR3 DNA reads TGTGCCAGCAGCGAAAACCTCGGGACTAGCGGGCTTGGATACGAGCAGTACTTC. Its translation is CASSENLGTSGLGYEQYF.

CDR3 in amino acids: CASSRVWDSQRGYTF. The CDR3 bases are TGTGCCAGCAGTCGGGTATGGGACAGCCAGAGAGGCTACACCTTC. The V and J genes are TRBV6-5 and TRBJ1-2, with TRBD1 matching 7 bases. Germline V gene lookup returns CDR1 MNHEY and CDR2 SVGAGI. V lost 5 bases, J lost 8 bases, and 14 bases stayed unmatched. The CDR3 contains 15 residues.

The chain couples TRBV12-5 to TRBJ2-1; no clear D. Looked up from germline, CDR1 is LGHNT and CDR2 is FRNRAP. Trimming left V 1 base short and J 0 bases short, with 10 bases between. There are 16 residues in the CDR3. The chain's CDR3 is CASGLATVSSYNEQFF. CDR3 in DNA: TGTGCTAGTGGTTTGGCTACAGTGAGCTCCTACAATGAGCAGTTCTTC.

This CDR3 reads CASSPLGRSYEQYF. CDR3 coding DNA: TGTGCCAGCAGCCCCCTGGGGCGGAGCTACGAGCAGTACTTC. The chain is built from TRBV11-2 and TRBJ2-7; weak D call: TRBD1 (5 bases). Between the trimmed V and J ends, which lost 5 bases and 3 bases, there was a span of 14 bases. This CDR3 is 14 amino acids long. Germline values: CDR1 SGHAT, CDR2 FQNNGV. The variable domain in full, with the rest retrieved from reference TRBV11-2 and TRBJ2-7, is EAGVAQSPRYKIIEKRQSVAFWCNPISGHATLYWYQQILGQGPKLLIQFQNNGVVDDSQLPKDRFSAERLKGVDSTLKIQPAKLEDSAVYLCASSPLGRSYEQYFGPGTRLTVT.

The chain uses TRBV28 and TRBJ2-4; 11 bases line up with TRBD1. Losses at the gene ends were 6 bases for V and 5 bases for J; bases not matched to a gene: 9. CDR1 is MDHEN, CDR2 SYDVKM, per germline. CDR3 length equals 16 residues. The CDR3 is CASSVDRGLEENIQYF. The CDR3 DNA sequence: TGTGCCAGCAGCGTGGACAGGGGGCTAGAGGAAAACATTCAGTACTTC. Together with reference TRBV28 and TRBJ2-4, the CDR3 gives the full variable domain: DVKVTQSSRYLVKRTGEKVFLECVQDMDHENMFWYRQDPGLGLRLIYFSYDVKMKEKGDIPEGYSVSREKKERFSLILESASTNQTSMYLCASSVDRGLEENIQYFGAGTRLSVL.

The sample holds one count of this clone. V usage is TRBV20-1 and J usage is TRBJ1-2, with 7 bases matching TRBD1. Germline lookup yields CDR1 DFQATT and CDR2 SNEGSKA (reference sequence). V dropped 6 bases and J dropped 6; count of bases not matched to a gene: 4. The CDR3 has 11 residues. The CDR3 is CSASGTDGYTF. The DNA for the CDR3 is TGCAGTGCCTCCGGGACAGATGGCTACACCTTC.

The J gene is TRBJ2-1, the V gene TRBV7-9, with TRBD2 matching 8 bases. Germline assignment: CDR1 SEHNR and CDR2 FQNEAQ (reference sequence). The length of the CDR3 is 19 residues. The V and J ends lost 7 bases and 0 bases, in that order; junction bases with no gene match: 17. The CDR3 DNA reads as TGTGCCAGCAACCCTGGACTAGCCTTCATCATTACCTCCTACAATGAGCAGTTCTTC. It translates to CASNPGLAFIITSYNEQFF. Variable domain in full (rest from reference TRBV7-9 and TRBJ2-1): DTGVSQNPRHKITKRGQNVTFRCDPISEHNRLYWYRQTLGQGPEFLTYFQNEAQLEKSRLLSDRFSAERPKGSFSTLEIQRTEQGDSAMYLCASNPGLAFIITSYNEQFFGPGTRLTVL.

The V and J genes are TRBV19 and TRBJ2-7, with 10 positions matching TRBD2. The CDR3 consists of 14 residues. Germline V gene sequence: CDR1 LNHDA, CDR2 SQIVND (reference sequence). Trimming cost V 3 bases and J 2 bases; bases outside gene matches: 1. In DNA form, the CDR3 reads TGTGCCAGTAGTATTCTAGCGGGAGCCTACGAGCAGTACTTC. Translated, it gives CASSILAGAYEQYF.

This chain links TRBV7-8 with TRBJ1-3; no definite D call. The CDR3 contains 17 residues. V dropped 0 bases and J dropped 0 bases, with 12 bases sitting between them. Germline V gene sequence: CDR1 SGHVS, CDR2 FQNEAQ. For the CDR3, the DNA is TGTGCCAGCAGCTTAGCGGTTACAGCCCGCTCTGGAAACACCATATATTTT. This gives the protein CASSLAVTARSGNTIYF.

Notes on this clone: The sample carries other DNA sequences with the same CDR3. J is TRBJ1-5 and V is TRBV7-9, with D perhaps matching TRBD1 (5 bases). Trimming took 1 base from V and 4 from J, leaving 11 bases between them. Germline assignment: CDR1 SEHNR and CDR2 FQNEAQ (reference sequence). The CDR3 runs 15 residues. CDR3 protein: CASSLGTSRNQPQHF. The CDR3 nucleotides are TGTGCCAGCAGCTTAGGGACATCCCGAAATCAGCCCCAGCATTTT.

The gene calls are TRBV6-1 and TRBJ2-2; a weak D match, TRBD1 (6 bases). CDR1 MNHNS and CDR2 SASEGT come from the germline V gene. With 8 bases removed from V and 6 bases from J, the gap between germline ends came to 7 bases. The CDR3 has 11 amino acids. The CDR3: CASEGAGELFF. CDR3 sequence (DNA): TGTGCCAGCGAGGGGGCCGGGGAGCTGTTTTTT.

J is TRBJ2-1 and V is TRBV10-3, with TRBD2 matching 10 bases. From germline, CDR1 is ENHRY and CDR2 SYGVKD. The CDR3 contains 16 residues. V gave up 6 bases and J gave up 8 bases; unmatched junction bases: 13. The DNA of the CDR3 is TGTGCCATCAGGGCCTCACCGGGACTAGCGAGCGATGAGCAGTTCTTC. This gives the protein CAIRASPGLASDEQFF.

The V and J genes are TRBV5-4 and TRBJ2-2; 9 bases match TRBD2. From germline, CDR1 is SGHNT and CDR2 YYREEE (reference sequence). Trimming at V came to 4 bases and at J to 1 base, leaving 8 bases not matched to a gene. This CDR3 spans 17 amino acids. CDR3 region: CASSAPAGGWNTGELFF. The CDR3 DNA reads TGTGCCAGCAGCGCCCCAGCGGGAGGATGGAACACCGGGGAGCTGTTTTTT.

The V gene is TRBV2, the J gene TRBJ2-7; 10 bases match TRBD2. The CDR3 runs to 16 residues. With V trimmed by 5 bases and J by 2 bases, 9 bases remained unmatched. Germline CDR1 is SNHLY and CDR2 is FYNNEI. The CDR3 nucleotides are TGTGCCAGCAGTCCCACCGGACTAGCGGCGGCCTACGAGCAGTACTTC. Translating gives CASSPTGLAAAYEQYF.

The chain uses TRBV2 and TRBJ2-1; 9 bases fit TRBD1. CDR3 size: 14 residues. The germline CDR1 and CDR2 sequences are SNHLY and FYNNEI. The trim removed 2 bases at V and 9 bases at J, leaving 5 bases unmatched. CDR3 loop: CASSEYRGLGEQFF. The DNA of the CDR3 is TGTGCCAGCAGTGAATACAGGGGGCTGGGTGAGCAGTTCTTC.

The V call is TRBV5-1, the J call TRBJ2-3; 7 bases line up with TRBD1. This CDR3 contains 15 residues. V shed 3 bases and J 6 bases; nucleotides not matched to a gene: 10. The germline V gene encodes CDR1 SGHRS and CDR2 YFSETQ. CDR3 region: CASSWARGGGDTQYF. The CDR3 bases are TGCGCCAGCAGCTGGGCGAGAGGGGGCGGCGATACGCAGTATTTT.

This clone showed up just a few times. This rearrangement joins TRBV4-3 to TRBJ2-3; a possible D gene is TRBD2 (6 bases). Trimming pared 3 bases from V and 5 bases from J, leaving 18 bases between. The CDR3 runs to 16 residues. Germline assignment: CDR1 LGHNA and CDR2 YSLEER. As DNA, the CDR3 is TGCGCCAGCAGCCAGGGTTCCAGTGGGCGGGGAGATACGCAGTATTTT. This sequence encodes CASSQGSSGRGDTQYF.

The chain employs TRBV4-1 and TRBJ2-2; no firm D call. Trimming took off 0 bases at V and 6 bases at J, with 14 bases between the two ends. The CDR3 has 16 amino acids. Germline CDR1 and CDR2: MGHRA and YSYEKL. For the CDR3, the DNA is TGCGCCAGCAGCCAAGATGCACTCCTAGTACCCGGGGAGCTGTTTTTT. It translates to CASSQDALLVPGELFF.

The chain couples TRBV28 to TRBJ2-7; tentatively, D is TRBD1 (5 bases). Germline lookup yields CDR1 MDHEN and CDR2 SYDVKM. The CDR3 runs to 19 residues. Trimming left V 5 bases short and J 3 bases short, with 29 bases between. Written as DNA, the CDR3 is TGTGCCAGCAGTCCCCTAGGGGCCATAGCCCCCAAACACCACTACGAGCAGTACTTC. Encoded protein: CASSPLGAIAPKHHYEQYF.